This T cell receptor (beta chain) was found in a study of shared clonotypes between healthy human individuals. Whole-study context: Each donor's CD8 memory used one plate, CD8 naive two, each CD4 subset three. Broader study findings: How much donors shared clonotypes was expected to be affected by sequencing depth. Naive subsets generally exceeded memory subsets in estimated richness. Shared clonotypes: 4.5% to 6.5% naive CD4, about 3.3% naive CD8, less than 2.5% memory CD4, 0.4% to 0.5% memory CD8.

V dropped 7 bases and J dropped 1 base, with 14 bases sitting between them. Germline V CDR1 and CDR2: SGHTA, FQGNSA. This CDR3 comprises 15 residues. To note about this clone: The antigen is undetermined. This may arise from a read error, as a much more abundant clone is one base away.

The method was immunoSEQ multiplex PCR; TCRdb's version includes in-frame clones alone and lacks a portion of them. The sample includes 650,000 to 750,000 clones, less than 80% of them seen just once. The specimen sequenced was memory CD4+ T cells sorted from blood. Subset meaning: CD45RA-negative fraction. The sequence was collected from a woman in her 30s in good health. The genes are TRBV7-2 and TRBJ1-5; D gene unclear. The CDR3 reads CASNSGRLSNQPQHF. The CDR3 nucleotides read TGTGCCAGCAACTCTGGACGATTGAGCAATCAGCCCCAGCATTTT. The full variable domain, rest sourced from reference TRBV7-2 and TRBJ1-5, is GAGVSQSPSNKVTEKGKDVELRCDPISGHTALYWYRQSLGQGLEFLIYFQGNSAPDKSGLPSDRFSAERTGGSVSTLTIQRTQQEDSAVYLCASNSGRLSNQPQHFGDGTRLSIL.